The entry that follows covers one T cell receptor beta chain sequence. These data come from a study of cytomegalovirus exposure and HLA in healthy donors. Germline V gene sequence: CDR1 KGHSH, CDR2 LQKENI. The V segment lost 2 bases and the J segment 6 bases; nucleotides outside the gene matches: 1. The CDR3 contains 13 residues. PCR was performed using 60 Vbeta and 13 Jbeta primers. Profiled with immunoSEQ multiplex PCR; TCRdb holds only in-frame clones, not every one. The sample carries 130,000 or so clones, 60% to 80% recorded once. This rearrangement joins TRBV18 to TRBJ1-2; TRBD1 agrees at 9 bases. This TCR came from a man between 40 and 49 years old in good health and CMV-seronegative. Sequenced sample: PBMCs. This CDR3 reads CASSPGTGNGYTF. CDR3 nucleotides: TGTGCCAGCTCACCAGGGACAGGGAATGGCTACACCTTC.